These 5 T cell receptor beta chains share one sample of origin, sequenced in a study of cytomegalovirus exposure and HLA in healthy donors. The PCR had 60 Vbeta and 13 Jbeta primers. This table comes from immunoSEQ multiplex PCR, and its TCRdb copy is limited to in-frame clones, with some not included. The profile covers about 140,000 clones, with more than 60% appearing a single time and 1.8% taken by the ten largest. The specimen sequenced was PBMCs. The receptors derive from a male donor in good health and CMV-seronegative.

Notes on this clone: Different DNA sequences within this sample yield the same CDR3. CDR3 sequence: CASSVGGDTEAFF. As DNA, the CDR3 is TGTGCCAGCAGCGTCGGGGGGGACACTGAAGCTTTCTTT. The chain combines TRBV9 with TRBJ1-1; TRBD1 might be the D (5 bases). CDR3 length: 13 residues. V lost 2 bases and J lost 3, with 8 bases in between. Germline CDR1 reads SGDLS; CDR2 reads YYNGEE.

CDR3 region: CASSRPGQGATEAFF. In nucleotides, the CDR3 is TGTGCCAGCAGTAGACCGGGACAGGGGGCCACTGAAGCTTTCTTT. The gene calls are TRBV25-1 and TRBJ1-1; 12 nucleotides match TRBD1. The V and J ends lost 5 bases and 4 bases, in that order; junction bases with no gene match: 5. This CDR3 contains 15 residues. Germline CDR1 MGHDK, CDR2 SYGVNS.

The rearrangement joins TRBV9 to TRBJ2-1; weak D call: TRBD2 (6 bases). The germline V and J ends were trimmed by 1 base and 0 bases, with 11 bases remaining between them. This CDR3 has 16 amino acids. Germline lookup yields CDR1 SGDLS and CDR2 YYNGEE. As DNA, the CDR3 is TGTGCCAGCAGCGTATGGGACTCCAGCTCCTACAATGAGCAGTTCTTC. Translating gives CASSVWDSSSYNEQFF.

The J gene is TRBJ1-1, the V gene TRBV7-9; D is unresolved. CDR1 and CDR2 (germline): SEHNR, FQNEAQ (reference sequence). V lost 0 bases and J 1 base, leaving 6 bases between the germline ends. This CDR3 is 14 amino acids long. The CDR3 bases are TGTGCCAGCAGCTTAGCCGGGGAGAACACTGAAGCTTTCTTT. Its protein product is CASSLAGENTEAFF.

This chain links TRBV7-8 with TRBJ1-2; TRBD1 matches 8 bases. V lost 5 bases, J lost 3 bases, and 8 bases stayed unmatched. This CDR3 is 15 amino acids long. CDR1 SGHVS and CDR2 FQNEAQ come from the germline V gene. The CDR3 nucleotides are TGTGCCAGCAGCACGGGCAGGGGGCGGGACTATGGCTACACCTTC. The encoded protein is CASSTGRGRDYGYTF. The complete variable domain, with remaining parts taken from reference TRBV7-8 and TRBJ1-2, reads GAGVSQSPRYKVAKRGQDVALRCDPISGHVSLFWYQQALGQGPEFLTYFQNEAQLDKSGLPSDRFFAERPEGSVSTLKIQRTQQEDSAVYLCASSTGRGRDYGYTFGSGTRLTVV.